A single T cell receptor (beta chain) is shown here with its context. Its antigen is not known. These data are taken from a study of neoadjuvant anti-PD-1 for oral cavity cancer. Study details: Around day 43, patients without progression received a fourth nivolumab dose before surgery.

Notes on the study in general: Pretreatment Treg/Th17 ratio correlated inversely with post-treatment tumor clonality.

Two replicates per tumor sample, mostly from roughly 5 ug of genomic DNA. Using immunoSEQ multiplex PCR, the repertoire was profiled, and TCRdb retains in-frame clones only, with some absent. The sample carries tens of thousands of clones, around 40% recorded once. V shed 4 bases, J shed 1 base, and the junction held 6 bases outside the gene matches. This CDR3 contains 15 residues. Germline V CDR1 and CDR2: SGHRS, YFSETQ. As to time point: after neoadjuvant nivolumab, at surgical resection. Patients had HPV-negative, locally advanced oral cavity squamous cell carcinoma. The clonotype comes from a person aged 40 to 85 with oral cavity squamous cell carcinoma. The chain is built from TRBV5-1 and TRBJ1-1, with 8 bases matching TRBD1. Sequenced material: tumor tissue, taken after nivolumab (anti-PD-1) treatment. The CDR3 spells CASSPIGQGNTEAFF. The CDR3 DNA is TGCGCCAGCAGCCCAATCGGACAGGGGAACACTGAAGCTTTCTTT.